These 19 T cell receptor beta chains came from one sample sequenced in a study of T cell changes during pregnancy in multiple sclerosis. TCRdb's table, derived via immunoSEQ multiplex PCR, lists solely in-frame clones and lacks some. Found here are under 40,000 clones, approximately 90% of them singletons; the top ten hold 9.5% to 12%. The sample was CD8+ T cells from peripheral blood mononuclear cells, taken before pregnancy. These receptor sequences come from a female donor with multiple sclerosis, enrolled in a pregnancy study.

The rearrangement uses TRBV10-3 and TRBJ1-1, with D possibly matching TRBD1 (6 bases). This CDR3 has 11 residues. The germline gives CDR1 ENHRY, CDR2 SYGVKD. V lost 11 bases and J 3 bases, leaving 10 bases between the germline ends. The CDR3 DNA follows: TGTGCCGCACAGGGTGACACTGAAGCTTTCTTT. As protein: CAAQGDTEAFF.

CDR3 sequence: CASSLLGQGYEQYF. CDR3 bases: TGTGCCAGCAGTTTATTGGGACAGGGGTACGAGCAGTACTTC. J is TRBJ2-7 and V is TRBV27; 10 bases align to TRBD1. CDR1 and CDR2 from the germline V gene are MNHEY and SMNVEV (reference sequence). The CDR3 is 14 residues long. With 1 base clipped from V and 4 bases from J, the junction kept 1 base outside the gene matches.

The J gene is TRBJ1-1, the V gene TRBV6-5; 7 bases align to TRBD1. CDR1 and CDR2 from the germline V gene are MNHEY and SVGAGI. This CDR3 region has 14 residues. V lost 5 bases, J lost 1 base, and 4 bases stayed unmatched. The CDR3 spells CASSGGQPNTEAFF. The CDR3 DNA reads TGTGCCAGCAGTGGGGGACAGCCGAACACTGAAGCTTTCTTT.

The V and J genes are TRBV6-1 and TRBJ2-1, with D perhaps TRBD2 (6 bases). This CDR3 region has 17 residues. The ends were cut back, 1 base at V and 3 bases at J, with 16 bases in the middle. Germline CDR1 reads MNHNS; CDR2 reads SASEGT. CDR3 sequence reads: CASSEDGGVLGYNEQFF. The CDR3 coding sequence is TGTGCCAGCAGTGAAGATGGAGGGGTCCTAGGCTACAATGAGCAGTTCTTC.

V and J are TRBV11-2 and TRBJ2-1; D is unresolved. Germline V gene lookup returns CDR1 SGHAT and CDR2 FQNNGV. CDR3 size: 14 residues. Trimming pared 2 bases from V and 1 base from J, leaving 6 bases between. The CDR3 DNA follows: TGTGCCAGCAGCTTAACAGATTCCTACAATGAGCAGTTCTTC. Translation gives CASSLTDSYNEQFF.

This chain links TRBV5-4 with TRBJ2-7, with 8 bases identical to TRBD1. V was pared by 4 bases and J by 2 bases, with 8 bases of the junction left unmatched. This CDR3 is 15 amino acids long. CDR1 SGHNT and CDR2 YYREEE come from the germline V gene (reference sequence). The CDR3 spells CASSLGTGRTYEQYF. In DNA, the CDR3 is TGTGCCAGCAGCCTCGGGACAGGCCGTACCTACGAGCAGTACTTC.

The chain is built from TRBV19 and TRBJ2-1; D is unresolved. This CDR3 has 14 amino acids. Trimming removed 5 bases at V and 2 bases at J, with 10 bases between. Per germline, CDR1 LNHDA and CDR2 SQIVND (reference sequence). The CDR3 here is CASSSGLTYNEQFF. The CDR3, as DNA: TGTGCCAGTAGTTCCGGGTTAACCTACAATGAGCAGTTCTTC.

The V and J genes are TRBV4-3 and TRBJ1-5, with 9 nucleotides matching TRBD1. The CDR3 is 16 residues long. Germline-derived CDR1 and CDR2 are LGHNA and YSLEER. The V segment lost 0 bases and the J segment 4 bases; nucleotides outside the gene matches: 4. The chain's CDR3 is CASSQEWGQGNQPQHF. In nucleotides, the CDR3 is TGCGCCAGCAGCCAAGAGTGGGGACAGGGAAATCAGCCCCAGCATTTT.

V and J are TRBV5-1 and TRBJ2-3, with 14 nucleotides matching TRBD2. The CDR3 covers 15 residues. The junction had 4 bases not matched to a gene; V was cut back by 6 bases and J by 4 bases. CDR1 and CDR2 (germline): SGHRS, YFSETQ. CDR3 DNA: TGCGCCAGCACCGTGACTAGCGGGAGGGCAGATACGCAGTATTTT. Encoded protein: CASTVTSGRADTQYF.

This rearrangement joins TRBV11-2 to TRBJ2-7, with TRBD1 identical over 10 bases. Trimming removed 1 base from V and 3 bases from J; junction bases left unmatched: 0. CDR3 size: 14 residues. Germline V gives CDR1 SGHAT, CDR2 FQNNGV. Here the CDR3 reads CASSLGDRGYEQYF. CDR3 DNA sequence: TGTGCCAGCAGCTTAGGGGACAGGGGCTACGAGCAGTACTTC.

The chain employs TRBV2 and TRBJ1-5, with 10 bases matching TRBD1. There are 17 residues in the CDR3. With V trimmed by 7 bases and J by 0 bases, 9 bases remained unmatched. Per germline, CDR1 SNHLY and CDR2 FYNNEI. CDR3 DNA: TGTGCCAGCAAGCCGGGACAGGGGATCGATAGCAATCAGCCCCAGCATTTT. Translated: CASKPGQGIDSNQPQHF.

This chain joins TRBV19 and TRBJ2-3; 14 nucleotides match TRBD2. The germline CDR1 and CDR2 sequences are LNHDA and SQIVND (reference sequence). V gave up 4 bases and J gave up 2 bases; unmatched junction bases: 5. The CDR3 totals 17 residues. The CDR3 DNA sequence: TGTGCCAGTAGTAAGACTAGCGGGAGGGCCAACACAGATACGCAGTATTTT. Translating it yields CASSKTSGRANTDTQYF.

The J gene is TRBJ1-5, the V gene TRBV12-5; 7 bases match TRBD1. With V trimmed by 2 bases and J by 5 bases, 9 bases remained unmatched. CDR3 length: 16 residues. Germline assignment: CDR1 LGHNT and CDR2 FRNRAP. This CDR3 reads CASGLFSGGLDQPQHF. In DNA, the CDR3 is TGTGCTAGTGGTTTGTTTTCAGGGGGACTCGATCAGCCCCAGCATTTT.

This chain links TRBV4-1 with TRBJ2-5, with 7 bases fitting TRBD1. Germline lookup yields CDR1 MGHRA and CDR2 YSYEKL. The CDR3 length is 14 residues. V lost 4 bases, J lost 4 bases, and 6 bases stayed unmatched. The CDR3 sequence is CASSPNRGGETQYF. The CDR3 DNA is TGCGCCAGCAGCCCTAACAGGGGTGGAGAGACCCAGTACTTC.

The rearrangement uses TRBV6-1 and TRBJ2-7, with D possibly being TRBD1 (6 bases). Germline V gene data show CDR1 as MNHNS and CDR2 as SASEGT. The CDR3 extends over 14 amino acids. Trimming cost V 3 bases and J 3 bases, with 12 bases left between them. The CDR3: CASSEPGHNYEQYF. The CDR3 nucleotides are TGTGCCAGCAGTGAGCCGGGACATAACTACGAGCAGTACTTC.

The V and J genes are TRBV4-2 and TRBJ2-5, with D perhaps TRBD1 (6 bases). This CDR3 is 16 amino acids long. Germline-derived CDR1 and CDR2 are LGHNA and YNFKEQ. V was trimmed by 5 bases and J by 0 bases, leaving 16 bases between them. The DNA of the CDR3 is TGTGCCAGCAGCGAGCTAAACAGGGATCACCAAGAGACCCAGTACTTC. It translates to CASSELNRDHQETQYF.

This chain connects TRBV19 to TRBJ1-1; a weak D match, TRBD1 (6 bases). V was pared by 7 bases and J by 4 bases, with 25 bases between. This CDR3 has 17 amino acids. Germline V gives CDR1 LNHDA, CDR2 SQIVND (reference sequence). CDR3 nucleotides: TGTGCCAGTACCAAAGACAGGAGGACCTCTAAGCGCACTGAAGCTTTCTTT. This translates into CASTKDRRTSKRTEAFF.

This chain links TRBV7-2 with TRBJ2-3; the match to TRBD2 covers 7 bases. This CDR3 contains 13 residues. After removal of 5 bases from V and 5 bases from J, the junction contained 4 bases not matched to a gene. Per the germline V gene, CDR1 is SGHTA and CDR2 is FQGNSA. The CDR3 sequence: CASSGLVQDTQYF. The CDR3 DNA sequence: TGTGCCAGCAGCGGACTAGTTCAAGATACGCAGTATTTT.

The J gene is TRBJ2-2, the V gene TRBV2, with 9 bases aligning to TRBD1. The CDR3 covers 16 residues. With V trimmed by 8 bases and J by 4 bases, 11 bases remained unmatched. Germline CDR1 is SNHLY and CDR2 is FYNNEI. Here the CDR3 DNA reads TGTGCCAGCTCGAGGCGGACAGGGGAAATCACCGGGGAGCTGTTTTTT. It yields the protein CASSRRTGEITGELFF.